Following are 8 T cell receptor beta chains from one sample sequenced in a study of T cell responses to AZD1222 COVID-19 vaccine. Libraries were prepared by immunoSEQ multiplex PCR; TCRdb keeps only in-frame clonotypes and omits some of them. The data show more than 150,000 clones, about 89% seen once. The sequences come from peripheral blood, collected on day 0 of MenACWY control vaccination. All receptors derive from an adult in good health.

The chain joins TRBV11-2 to TRBJ2-7; D not resolved. Trimming stripped 4 bases from V and 2 bases from J, with 9 bases between. Germline lookup yields CDR1 SGHAT and CDR2 FQNNGV. The CDR3 contains 13 residues. CDR3 loop: CASSSISAYEQYF. The CDR3 DNA is TGTGCCAGCAGCTCCATAAGCGCCTACGAGCAGTACTTC.

Remarks on this clone: This specimen includes other DNA sequences encoding the same CDR3. The chain combines TRBV27 with TRBJ2-5; D remains ambiguous. CDR1 and CDR2 from the germline V gene are MNHEY and SMNVEV (reference sequence). This CDR3 has 11 residues. Trimming took off 4 bases at V and 4 bases at J, with 4 bases between the two ends. For the CDR3, the DNA is TGTGCCAGCAGTTCGAGAGAGACCCAGTACTTC. This gives the protein CASSSRETQYF.

CDR3 loop: CASIPPLGDNYYTEAFF. CDR3 sequence (DNA): TGTGCCAGCATCCCCCCCTTGGGGGACAATTATTACACTGAAGCTTTCTTT. This rearrangement joins TRBV28 to TRBJ1-1; perhaps TRBD1 as D (6 bases). Germline CDR1 and CDR2: MDHEN and SYDVKM. The CDR3 loop spans 17 amino acids. Trimming took off 7 bases at V and 3 bases at J, with 24 bases between the two ends.

The gene calls are TRBV3-1 (or the pseudogene TRBV3-2) and TRBJ2-3, with 16 bases lining up with TRBD2. CDR3 length: 17 residues. Germline CDR1 LGHDT, CDR2 YNNKEL (reference sequence). Germline trimming cut 3 bases from V and 2 bases from J; bases unmatched to any gene: 2. The CDR3 DNA follows: TGTGCCAGCAGCCATGGGACTAGCGGGGGGGACACAGATACGCAGTATTTT. It is translated as CASSHGTSGGDTDTQYF.

The V call is TRBV5-6, the J call TRBJ1-5, with TRBD1 matching over 7 bases. This CDR3 spans 16 amino acids. Germline CDR1 is SGHDT and CDR2 is YYEEEE. V gave up 0 bases and J gave up 6 bases; unmatched junction bases: 9. CDR3 residues: CASSLGPTGEGQPQHF. Written as DNA, the CDR3 is TGTGCCAGCAGCTTGGGCCCTACAGGGGAGGGTCAGCCCCAGCATTTT.

This CDR3 reads CASSAGQSSGNTIYF. The DNA of the CDR3 is TGTGCCAGCAGCGCGGGACAGAGCTCTGGAAACACCATATATTTT. The chain links TRBV9 to TRBJ1-3, with 7 bases matching TRBD1. CDR3 length: 15 residues. CDR1 SGDLS and CDR2 YYNGEE come from the germline V gene. Losses at the gene ends were 3 bases for V and 0 bases for J; bases not matched to a gene: 3.

This clone turned up a few times. The genes are TRBV3-1 (or the pseudogene TRBV3-2) and TRBJ2-7, with D maybe TRBD1 (6 bases). V was clipped by 4 bases and J by 1 base, with 14 bases between them. The CDR3 has 15 residues. Germline CDR1 is LGHDT and CDR2 is YNNKEL (reference sequence). The CDR3 DNA reads TGTGCCAGCAGCCCAAAGACAGGTCGGTCCTACGAGCAGTACTTC. Translating gives CASSPKTGRSYEQYF.

The rearrangement links TRBV7-9 to TRBJ1-2; D is perhaps TRBD1 (5 bases). Trimming left V 4 bases short and J 4 bases short, with 13 bases between. This CDR3 has 14 residues. Looked up from germline, CDR1 is SEHNR and CDR2 is FQNEAQ (reference sequence). In nucleotides, the CDR3 is TGTGCCAGCAGCTCTCTGGGGACTGGCTATGGCTACACCTTC. The encoded protein is CASSSLGTGYGYTF.